A selection of T cell receptor beta chains follows, all from one sample in a study of blood T cell repertoires in COVID-19. Sequencing used immunoSEQ multiplex PCR; TCRdb keeps in-frame clones, though not all of them. The table has tens of thousands of clones, approximately 90% seen once. Material: peripheral blood. These receptor sequences come from a man aged 65 to 79 with acute or convalescent COVID-19. Both conserved end residues are trimmed from each CDR3. The order of the fields is V gene, CDR3 length, J gene, CDR3 protein.

>TRBV20-1|8|TRBJ1-2
SAYHYGYT
>TRBV30|11|TRBJ1-2
AWSRQGLNGYT
>TRBV5-5|11|TRBJ1-2
ASSYDRRDGYT
>TRBV6-5|11|TRBJ1-6
ASSDLSNSPLH
>TRBV4-1|15|TRBJ2-1
ASSLLIDRGGHNEQF
>TRBV7-9|11|TRBJ2-2
ATDRGGTGELF
>TRBV5-6|13|TRBJ1-2
ASSLWDRRNYGYT
>TRBV6-5|11|TRBJ2-1
ASTRDSYNEQF
>TRBV19|15|TRBJ2-1
ASRIGSGRYSYNEQF
>TRBV6-5|11|TRBJ1-1
ASRDSPNTEAF
>TRBV7-9|11|TRBJ1-6
ASSRPQNSPLH
>TRBV28|13|TRBJ1-2
ASRPTGDGSYGYT
>TRBV5-6|15|TRBJ2-5
ASSLGLAGVRGETQY
>TRBV25-1|14|TRBJ2-5
ASSEYMASPEETQY
>TRBV27|12|TRBJ2-2
ASSQTRMTGELF
>TRBV24-1|13|TRBJ2-2
ATERWTGASRELF
>TRBV4-3|12|TRBJ1-2
ASSQVRGGPGYT
>TRBV4-3|14|TRBJ2-5
ASSQETGQGRETQY
>TRBV6-6|14|TRBJ2-2
ASSYRLAGTIGELF
>TRBV19|11|TRBJ1-1
ASSILWNTEAF
>TRBV11-2|13|TRBJ2-1
ASSLGLAKSNEQF
>TRBV9|11|TRBJ2-2
ASGALRTGELF
>TRBV30|12|TRBJ2-4
AFSGTGGGNIQY
>TRBV11-3|10|TRBJ2-1
ASSRGGNEQF
>TRBV6-6|13|TRBJ2-5
ASSEQDRREETQY
>TRBV6-2/TRBV6-3|13|TRBJ1-5
ASSYSPGVGQPQH
>TRBV19|10|TRBJ2-5
ATKDREETQY
>TRBV7-9|13|TRBJ2-1
ASSLAGASRNEQF
>TRBV6-5|12|TRBJ1-4
ASSPGERVEKLF
>TRBV24-1|13|TRBJ1-2
ATSDSRQFNYGYT
>TRBV7-2|13|TRBJ2-2
ASSLDRGLSGELF
>TRBV5-4|11|TRBJ2-5
ASSKGHGETQY
>TRBV15|14|TRBJ2-5
ATSTFGTSGLETQY
>TRBV7-8|13|TRBJ2-3
ASSLKGAGPDTQY
>TRBV24-1|12|TRBJ1-3
ATSDPDRGDTIY
>TRBV25-1|13|TRBJ1-6
ASSEWEVVESPLH
>TRBV7-9|11|TRBJ1-1
ASSATVNTEAF
>TRBV5-1|15|TRBJ1-1
ASSLKTGKGVNTEAF
>TRBV2|11|TRBJ1-1
ASSTGVNTEAF
>TRBV28|12|TRBJ2-7
ASTTPPTEYEQY
>TRBV4-3|13|TRBJ1-1
ASSPSQVMNTEAF
>TRBV4-3|12|TRBJ2-5
ASSQLVRGETQY
>TRBV11-2|12|TRBJ2-7
ASSSTAGANEQY
>TRBV11-2|10|TRBJ1-1
ASSRRQGQAF
>TRBV19|13|TRBJ2-5
ASSMLDGGGETQY
>TRBV29-1|11|TRBJ1-4
STILTDSLKLF